A single T cell receptor beta chain is shown here with its context. Per the original data handling: Reference gene primer amplification gave nucleated cell count estimates. TCRdb's copy holds only in-frame clones and misses some; the assay was immunoSEQ multiplex PCR. V, J and clone size reflect that table, while D and trimming were determined from the DNA. The sample shows some 150,000 clones, about 87% of them seen only once. This CDR3 is 13 amino acids long. Deletions cut 5 bases from V and 4 bases from J, with 11 bases between. Germline CDR1 reads SNHLY; CDR2 reads FYNNEI. The entry originates in a study of blood T cell repertoires in COVID-19. Study-wide context: PBMCs, B-cell-depleted T cells, or T cells provided the cDNA or gDNA that made up the material.

Sequenced sample: peripheral blood. This rearrangement joins TRBV2 to TRBJ1-2; D is perhaps TRBD1 (5 bases). This receptor was taken from a human donor in a cohort sampled during active COVID-19. The DNA of the CDR3 is TGTGCCAGCAGTCGACAGTCCTTCTATGGCTACACCTTC. This translates into CASSRQSFYGYTF.